The clone carrying this TCR beta chain was detected a few times. The antigen is unknown. Distinct nucleotide sequences in the sample also encode this CDR3. The sample comes from a study of cytomegalovirus exposure and HLA in healthy donors. Overall study context: Unique TCRs from HLA-typed donors, 80 million to 100 million of them, were held in an early data release.

V lost 2 bases, J lost 2 bases, and 7 bases stayed unmatched. CDR3 length equals 17 residues. Germline V CDR1 and CDR2: SEHNR, FQNEAQ (reference sequence). Both 60 Vbeta primers and 13 Jbeta primers went into the PCR. The method was immunoSEQ multiplex PCR; TCRdb's version includes in-frame clones alone and lacks a portion of them. The data hold around 130,000 clones, with around 66% observed a single time. Overall study findings and caveats: The analysis excluded some indistinguishable V segments, including TRBV6-2 and TRBV6-3.

The gene calls are TRBV7-9 and TRBJ1-5; 9 bases are shared with TRBD1. The specimen was PBMCs. This receptor was obtained from a man aged 18 to 35 in good health and CMV-seronegative. The CDR3 is CASSLSNGDRGNQPQHF. CDR3 sequence (DNA): TGTGCCAGCAGCTTATCGAATGGGGACAGGGGCAATCAGCCCCAGCATTTT. The full variable domain, rest sourced from reference TRBV7-9 and TRBJ1-5, is DTGVSQNPRHKITKRGQNVTFRCDPISEHNRLYWYRQTLGQGPEFLTYFQNEAQLEKSRLLSDRFSAERPKGSFSTLEIQRTEQGDSAMYLCASSLSNGDRGNQPQHFGDGTRLSIL.